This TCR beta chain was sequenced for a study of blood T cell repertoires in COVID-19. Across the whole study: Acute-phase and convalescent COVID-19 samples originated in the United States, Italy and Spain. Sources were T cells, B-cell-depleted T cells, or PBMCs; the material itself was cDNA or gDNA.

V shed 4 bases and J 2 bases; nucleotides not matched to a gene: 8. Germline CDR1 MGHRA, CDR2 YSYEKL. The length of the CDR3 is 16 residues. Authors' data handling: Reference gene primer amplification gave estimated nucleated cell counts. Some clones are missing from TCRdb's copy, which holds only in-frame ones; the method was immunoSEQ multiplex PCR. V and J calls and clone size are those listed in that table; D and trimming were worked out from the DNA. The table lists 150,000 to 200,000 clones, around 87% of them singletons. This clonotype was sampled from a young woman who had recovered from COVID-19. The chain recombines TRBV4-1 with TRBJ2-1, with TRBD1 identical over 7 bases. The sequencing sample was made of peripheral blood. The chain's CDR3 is CASSPTGQETYNEQFF. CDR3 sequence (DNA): TGCGCCAGCAGCCCAACCGGACAGGAGACCTACAATGAGCAGTTCTTC.